Each of the 19 T cell receptor beta chains below was sequenced from the same sample in a study of cytomegalovirus exposure and HLA in healthy donors. The PCR contained 60 Vbeta and 13 Jbeta primers. Measured with immunoSEQ multiplex PCR; TCRdb has only the in-frame clones, and not every one. The sample lists about 180,000 clones, 70% to 85% seen once, with approximately 0.69% in the top ten. What was sequenced was PBMCs. These receptor sequences come from a middle-aged woman in good health and CMV-seronegative.

This sequence joins TRBV7-3 and TRBJ2-1; D is possibly TRBD2 (6 bases). V lost 5 bases and J 0 bases, leaving 11 bases between the germline ends. Germline loops: CDR1 SGHTA, CDR2 FQGTGA. This CDR3 comprises 15 residues. CDR3 DNA sequence: TGTGCCAGCAGCCCCCGGGGGAGCTCCTACAATGAGCAGTTCTTC. Its protein product is CASSPRGSSYNEQFF.

The V and J genes are TRBV6-5 and TRBJ2-7; D is ambiguous. CDR3 length equals 15 residues. Trimming cost V 5 bases and J 0 bases, with 14 bases left between them. The V gene's germline CDR1 is MNHEY and CDR2 SVGAGI. CDR3 in amino acids: CASSPDTRSSYEQYF. In nucleotides, the CDR3 is TGTGCCAGCAGTCCCGACACAAGAAGCTCCTACGAGCAGTACTTC.

The chain couples TRBV18 to TRBJ1-1; 10 nucleotides line up with TRBD1. There are 15 residues in the CDR3. J was trimmed by 3 bases and V by 4 bases; bases with no gene match: 5. Looked up from germline, CDR1 is KGHSH and CDR2 is LQKENI. The CDR3 DNA sequence: TGTGCCAGCTCACAAGGACAGGGGGGCGACACTGAAGCTTTCTTT. It specifies CASSQGQGGDTEAFF.

This clone has just one count. The chain links TRBV6-6 to TRBJ2-2, with a weak D call TRBD1 (5 bases). CDR3 length: 15 amino acids. Germline V gene sequence: CDR1 MNHNY, CDR2 SVGAGI (reference sequence). Trimming took off 4 bases at V and 4 bases at J, with 13 bases between the two ends. CDR3 residues: CASSLNSRGTGELFF. DNA of the CDR3: TGTGCCAGCAGTTTAAACTCAAGGGGCACCGGGGAGCTGTTTTTT.

This clone was counted once. The chain is built from TRBV5-1 and TRBJ2-5, with D possibly TRBD1 on 5 matching bases. The CDR3 has 15 residues. Germline CDR1 is SGHRS and CDR2 is YFSETQ. Trimming removed 6 bases at V and 0 bases at J, with 15 bases between. The chain's CDR3 is CASTQGAVYQETQYF. The CDR3 nucleotides are TGCGCCAGCACGCAAGGGGCCGTTTACCAAGAGACCCAGTACTTC. The full variable domain, with the rest looked up from reference TRBV5-1 and TRBJ2-5, is KAGVTQTPRYLIKTRGQQVTLSCSPISGHRSVSWYQQTPGQGLQFLFEYFSETQRNKGNFPGRFSGRQFSNSRSEMNVSTLELGDSALYLCASTQGAVYQETQYFGPGTRLLVL.

The CDR3: CASSATGPGNTIYF. The CDR3 nucleotides are TGTGCCAGCAGCGCGACAGGGCCCGGAAACACCATATATTTT. The chain links TRBV7-6 to TRBJ1-3, with 7 bases aligning to TRBD1. This CDR3 comprises 14 residues. Trimming removed 5 bases from V and 4 bases from J; junction bases left unmatched: 5. The germline V gene has CDR1 SGHVS and CDR2 FNYEAQ.

J is TRBJ2-5 and V is TRBV4-1; no reliable D call. The CDR3 sequence is 13 residues long. With 2 bases removed from V and 4 bases from J, the gap between germline ends came to 8 bases. From germline, CDR1 is MGHRA and CDR2 YSYEKL. As DNA, the CDR3 is TGCGCCAGCAGCCAATTTCTCCGAGAGACCCAGTACTTC. Amino acid sequence: CASSQFLRETQYF.

CDR3 region: CASSYPDRFNEKLFF. CDR3 in DNA: TGTGCCAGCAGCTACCCAGACAGGTTCAATGAAAAACTGTTTTTT. The rearrangement uses TRBV5-4 and TRBJ1-4; D possibly corresponds to TRBD1 (6 bases). CDR1 is SGHNT, CDR2 YYREEE, per germline (reference sequence). CDR3 size: 15 residues. The ends were cut back, 3 bases at V and 5 bases at J, with 14 bases in the middle.

The chain has TRBV5-5 and TRBJ1-4; unclear D gene. Trimming removed 3 bases at V and 1 base at J, with 13 bases between. Germline V CDR1 and CDR2: SGHKS, YYEKEE (reference sequence). The CDR3 contains 16 residues. DNA of the CDR3: TGTGCCAGCAGCTCGCCAAAAGCTGAAACTAATGAAAAACTGTTTTTT. It codes for CASSSPKAETNEKLFF.

This rearrangement joins TRBV9 to TRBJ2-1, with D unclear. Trimming cost V 4 bases and J 6 bases, with 5 bases left between them. This CDR3 is 11 amino acids long. The germline gives CDR1 SGDLS, CDR2 YYNGEE. The CDR3 spells CASSYGNEQFF. DNA of the CDR3: TGTGCCAGCAGCTACGGCAATGAGCAGTTCTTC.

This CDR3 reads CASSLTIQGFPYNEQFF. The DNA of the CDR3 is TGCGCCAGCAGCTTGACGATACAGGGTTTTCCTTACAATGAGCAGTTCTTC. The chain employs TRBV5-1 and TRBJ2-1; a possible D gene is TRBD1 (6 bases). Trimming took 1 base from V and 4 from J, leaving 18 bases between them. Germline V gives CDR1 SGHRS, CDR2 YFSETQ. CDR3 length equals 17 residues.

V gene TRBV5-8 combines with J gene TRBJ2-1, with 11 bases aligning to TRBD2. CDR1 and CDR2 from the germline V gene are SGHTS and YDEGEE. Trimming at V came to 5 bases and at J to 0 bases, leaving 4 bases not matched to a gene. This CDR3 has 16 amino acids. In DNA form, the CDR3 reads TGTGCCAGCAGTAACGGACTAGCGGGCTCCTACAATGAGCAGTTCTTC. As protein: CASSNGLAGSYNEQFF.

In regard to this clone: The same CDR3 arises from other DNA sequences in this sample as well. The rearrangement uses TRBV11-3 and TRBJ1-1, with a possible D match to TRBD1 (6 bases). Germline V gives CDR1 SGHNT, CDR2 YENEEA. The CDR3 is 14 amino acids. Trimming removed 1 base from V and 4 bases from J, with 10 bases in between. The CDR3 loop is CASSLGGGGTEAFF. CDR3 sequence (DNA): TGTGCCAGCAGCTTAGGAGGGGGGGGCACTGAAGCTTTCTTT.

The chain is built from TRBV5-6 and TRBJ1-4, with 7 nucleotides matching TRBD1. Trimming at V came to 4 bases and at J to 3 bases, leaving 6 bases not matched to a gene. Germline lookup yields CDR1 SGHDT and CDR2 YYEEEE. This CDR3 is built from 15 residues. As DNA, the CDR3 is TGTGCCAGCAGCCAGTCACAGGGGTCTAATGAAAAACTGTTTTTT. Protein product: CASSQSQGSNEKLFF.

This sequence joins TRBV5-1 and TRBJ1-6, with TRBD1 matching 9 bases. J lost 10 bases, V lost 4 bases, and 12 bases had no gene match. The CDR3 is 16 residues long. The V gene's germline CDR1 is SGHRS and CDR2 YFSETQ. CDR3 sequence (DNA): TGCGCCAGCAGCCCTGGTCCGGGACAGGGAGCCTCACCCCTCCACTTT. Translation gives CASSPGPGQGASPLHF.

This clone is a singleton in its sample. The V gene is TRBV18, the J gene TRBJ2-7, with 8 bases identical to TRBD2. Trimming at V came to 6 bases and at J to 2 bases, leaving 6 bases not matched to a gene. Germline V gene data show CDR1 as KGHSH and CDR2 as LQKENI. The CDR3 covers 14 residues. CDR3 sequence reads: CASSPRAGAYEQYF. The CDR3 region has the DNA TGTGCCAGCTCCCCCCGAGCGGGAGCCTACGAGCAGTACTTC.

This clone was observed a handful of times. The rearrangement links TRBV6-6 to TRBJ1-5; the match to TRBD1 covers 10 bases. This CDR3 is 15 amino acids long. V shed 2 bases and J 7 bases; nucleotides not matched to a gene: 5. CDR1 is MNHNY and CDR2 is SVGAGI in the germline V gene (reference sequence). The CDR3 bases are TGTGCCAGCAGTTACCCGGGACAGGGGTACCAGCCCCAGCATTTT. It codes for CASSYPGQGYQPQHF.

This clone was seen more than once but under ten times. The gene calls are TRBV6-5 and TRBJ2-7; TRBD1 might be the D (5 bases). Germline values: CDR1 MNHEY, CDR2 SVGAGI. This CDR3 region has 14 residues. Trimming shortened V by 2 bases and J by 0 bases, and 8 bases separated the two germline ends. The CDR3 sequence: CASSYADSSYEQYF. CDR3 in DNA: TGTGCCAGCAGTTACGCCGACAGCTCCTACGAGCAGTACTTC.

The rearrangement links TRBV7-8 to TRBJ2-5; tentative D call: TRBD2 (7 bases). V gave up 2 bases and J gave up 11 bases, with 21 bases separating them. The CDR3 is 15 residues long. CDR1 and CDR2 from the germline V gene are SGHVS and FQNEAQ. The CDR3: CASSLLGGGPREQYF. DNA for the CDR3: TGTGCCAGCAGCTTATTAGGGGGAGGGCCGCGGGAGCAGTACTTC.